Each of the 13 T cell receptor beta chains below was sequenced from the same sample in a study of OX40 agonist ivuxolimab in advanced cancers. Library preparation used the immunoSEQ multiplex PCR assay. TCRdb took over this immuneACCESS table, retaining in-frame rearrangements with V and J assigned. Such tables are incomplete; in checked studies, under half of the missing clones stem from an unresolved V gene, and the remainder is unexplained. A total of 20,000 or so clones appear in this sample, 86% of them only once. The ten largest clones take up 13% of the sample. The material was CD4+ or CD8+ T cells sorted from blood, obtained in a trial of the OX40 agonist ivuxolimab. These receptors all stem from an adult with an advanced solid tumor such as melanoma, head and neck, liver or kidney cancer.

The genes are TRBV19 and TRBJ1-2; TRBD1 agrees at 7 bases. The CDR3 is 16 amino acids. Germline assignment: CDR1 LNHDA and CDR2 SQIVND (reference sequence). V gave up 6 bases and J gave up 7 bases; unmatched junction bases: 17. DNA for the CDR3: TGTGCCAGTAGCCTCCTCCCGGGACAGTGGTTCCCTGGCTACACCTTC. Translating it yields CASSLLPGQWFPGYTF.

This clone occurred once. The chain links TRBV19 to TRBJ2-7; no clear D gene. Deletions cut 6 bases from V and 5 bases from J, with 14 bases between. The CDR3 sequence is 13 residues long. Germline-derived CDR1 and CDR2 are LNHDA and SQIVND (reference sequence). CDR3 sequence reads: CASSVGRSNEQYF. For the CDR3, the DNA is TGTGCCAGTAGCGTAGGAAGGTCGAACGAGCAGTACTTC. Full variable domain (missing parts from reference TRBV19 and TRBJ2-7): DGGITQSPKYLFRKEGQNVTLSCEQNLNHDAMYWYRQDPGQGLRLIYYSQIVNDFQKGDIAEGYSVSREKKESFPLTVTSAQKNPTAFYLCASSVGRSNEQYFGPGTRLTVT.

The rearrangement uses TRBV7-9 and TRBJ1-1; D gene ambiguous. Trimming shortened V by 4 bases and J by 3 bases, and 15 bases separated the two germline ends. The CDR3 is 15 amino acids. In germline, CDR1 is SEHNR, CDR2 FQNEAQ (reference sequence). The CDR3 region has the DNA TGTGCCAGCAGCTCACCCGGACCCGAAGACACTGAAGCTTTCTTT. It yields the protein CASSSPGPEDTEAFF. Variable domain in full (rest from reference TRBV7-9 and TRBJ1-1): DTGVSQNPRHKITKRGQNVTFRCDPISEHNRLYWYRQTLGQGPEFLTYFQNEAQLEKSRLLSDRFSAERPKGSFSTLEIQRTEQGDSAMYLCASSSPGPEDTEAFFGQGTRLTVV.

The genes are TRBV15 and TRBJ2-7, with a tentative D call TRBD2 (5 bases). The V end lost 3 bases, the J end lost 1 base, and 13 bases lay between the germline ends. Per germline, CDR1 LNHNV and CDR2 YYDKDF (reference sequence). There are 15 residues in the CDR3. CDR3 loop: CATSSNRESSYEQYF. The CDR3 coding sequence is TGTGCCACCAGCAGTAACCGGGAATCTTCCTACGAGCAGTACTTC.

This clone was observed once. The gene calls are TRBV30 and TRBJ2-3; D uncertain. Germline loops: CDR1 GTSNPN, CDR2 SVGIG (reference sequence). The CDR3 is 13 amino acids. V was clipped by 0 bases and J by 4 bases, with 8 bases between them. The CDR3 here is CAWSVLYPDTQYF. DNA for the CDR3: TGTGCCTGGAGTGTACTATACCCAGATACGCAGTATTTT.

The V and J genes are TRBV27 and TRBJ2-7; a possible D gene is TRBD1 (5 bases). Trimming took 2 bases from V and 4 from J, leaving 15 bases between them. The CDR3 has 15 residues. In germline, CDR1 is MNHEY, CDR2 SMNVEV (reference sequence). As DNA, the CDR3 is TGTGCCAGCAGTTTAAGGTCAGGGCAGGGTTACGAGCAGTACTTC. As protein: CASSLRSGQGYEQYF.

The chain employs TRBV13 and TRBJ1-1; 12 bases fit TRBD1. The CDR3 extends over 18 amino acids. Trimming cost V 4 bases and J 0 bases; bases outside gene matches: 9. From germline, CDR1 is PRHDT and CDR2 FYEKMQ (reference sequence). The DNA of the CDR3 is TGTGCCAGCAGCTCCTTCCCGGGACAGGGGGCCTTGAACACTGAAGCTTTCTTT. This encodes CASSSFPGQGALNTEAFF.

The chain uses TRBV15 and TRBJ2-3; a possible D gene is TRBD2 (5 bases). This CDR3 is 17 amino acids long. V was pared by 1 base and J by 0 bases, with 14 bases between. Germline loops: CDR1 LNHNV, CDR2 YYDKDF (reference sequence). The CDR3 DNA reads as TGTGCCACCAGCAGAGGACCCCCTACTAGGAGCACAGATACGCAGTATTTT. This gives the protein CATSRGPPTRSTDTQYF.

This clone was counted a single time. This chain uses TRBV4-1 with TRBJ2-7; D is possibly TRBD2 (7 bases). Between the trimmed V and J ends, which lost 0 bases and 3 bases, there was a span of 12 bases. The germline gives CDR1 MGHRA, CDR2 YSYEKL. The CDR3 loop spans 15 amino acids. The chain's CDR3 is CASSQDGGGGYEQYF. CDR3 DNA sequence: TGCGCCAGCAGCCAAGATGGGGGGGGCGGCTACGAGCAGTACTTC.

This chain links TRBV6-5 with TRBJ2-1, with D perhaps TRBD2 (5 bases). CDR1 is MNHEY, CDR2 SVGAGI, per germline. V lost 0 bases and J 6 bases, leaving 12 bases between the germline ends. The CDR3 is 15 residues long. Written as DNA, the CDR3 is TGTGCCAGCAGTTACTCTGGCGGGTCGCTCAATGAGCAGTTCTTC. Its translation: CASSYSGGSLNEQFF.

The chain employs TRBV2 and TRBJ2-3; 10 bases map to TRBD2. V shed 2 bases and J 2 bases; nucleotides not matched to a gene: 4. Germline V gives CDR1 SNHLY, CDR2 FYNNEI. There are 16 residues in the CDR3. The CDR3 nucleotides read TGTGCCAGCAGTGAATGGACTAGCGGATTCACAGATACGCAGTATTTT. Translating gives CASSEWTSGFTDTQYF.

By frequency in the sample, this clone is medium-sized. CDR3 amino acids: CASSLRSPGYEQYF. The CDR3 region has the DNA TGCGCCAGCAGCTTGAGGAGCCCGGGCTACGAGCAGTACTTC. The chain links TRBV5-1 to TRBJ2-7; D remains unclear. The CDR3 spans 14 residues. Trimming cost V 1 base and J 3 bases, with 11 bases left between them. Germline lookup yields CDR1 SGHRS and CDR2 YFSETQ.

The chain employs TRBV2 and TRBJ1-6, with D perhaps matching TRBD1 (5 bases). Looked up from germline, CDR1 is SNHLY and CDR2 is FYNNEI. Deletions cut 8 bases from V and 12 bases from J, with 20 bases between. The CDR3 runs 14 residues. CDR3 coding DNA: TGTGCCAGCTTCTCGGGACGGGAATGGGGACCCCTCCACTTT. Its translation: CASFSGREWGPLHF.